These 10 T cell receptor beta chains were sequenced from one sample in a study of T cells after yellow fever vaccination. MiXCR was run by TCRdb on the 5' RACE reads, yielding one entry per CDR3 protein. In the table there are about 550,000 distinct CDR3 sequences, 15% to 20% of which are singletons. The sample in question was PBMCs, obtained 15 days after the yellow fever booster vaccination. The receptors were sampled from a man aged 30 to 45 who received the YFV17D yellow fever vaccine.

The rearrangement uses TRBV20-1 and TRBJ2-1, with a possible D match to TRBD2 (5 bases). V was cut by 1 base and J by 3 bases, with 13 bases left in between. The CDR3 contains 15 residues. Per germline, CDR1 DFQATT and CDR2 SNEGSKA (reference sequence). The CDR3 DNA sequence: TGCAGTGCTAGAGGGAGTAGCGAGTACTACAATGAGCAGTTCTTC. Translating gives CSARGSSEYYNEQFF.

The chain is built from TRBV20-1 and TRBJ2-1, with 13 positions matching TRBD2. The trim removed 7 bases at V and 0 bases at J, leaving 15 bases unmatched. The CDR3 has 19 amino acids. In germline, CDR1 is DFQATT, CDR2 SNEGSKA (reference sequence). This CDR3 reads CSGRGPGLAGRSSYNEQFF. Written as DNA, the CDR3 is TGCAGTGGCAGGGGTCCGGGACTAGCGGGAAGGAGCTCCTACAATGAGCAGTTCTTC.

The DNA for the CDR3 is TGTGCCAGCAGCTTACTCAGGTCGCCCACGGGGGCTGCAACTAATGAAAAACTGTTTTTT. It yields the protein CASSLLRSPTGAATNEKLFF. The V call is TRBV11-2, the J call TRBJ1-4; possibly TRBD1 for D (6 bases). The CDR3 covers 20 residues. Germline CDR1 is SGHAT and CDR2 is FQNNGV. The ends were cut back, 2 bases at V and 0 bases at J, with 22 bases in the middle.

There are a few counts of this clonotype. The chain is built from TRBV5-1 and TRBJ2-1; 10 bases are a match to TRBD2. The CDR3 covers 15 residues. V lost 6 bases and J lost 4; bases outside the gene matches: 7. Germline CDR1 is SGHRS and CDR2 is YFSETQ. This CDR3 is CASKLAGDIYNEQFF. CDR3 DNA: TGCGCCAGCAAGCTAGCGGGGGACATATACAATGAGCAGTTCTTC.

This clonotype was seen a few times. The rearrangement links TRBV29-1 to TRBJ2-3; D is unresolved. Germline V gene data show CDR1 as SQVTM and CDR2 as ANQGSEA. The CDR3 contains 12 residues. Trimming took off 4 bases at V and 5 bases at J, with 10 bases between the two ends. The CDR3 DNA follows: TGCAGCGTTGGCGGAGATGGAGATACGCAGTATTTT. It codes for CSVGGDGDTQYF.

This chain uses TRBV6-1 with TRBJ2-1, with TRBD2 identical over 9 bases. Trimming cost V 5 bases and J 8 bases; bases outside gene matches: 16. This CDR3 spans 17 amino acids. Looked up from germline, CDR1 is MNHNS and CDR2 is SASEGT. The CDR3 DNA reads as TGTGCCAGCAGTCTGATCAGAACTAGCGGGCTTCCCTATGAGCAGTTCTTC. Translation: CASSLIRTSGLPYEQFF.

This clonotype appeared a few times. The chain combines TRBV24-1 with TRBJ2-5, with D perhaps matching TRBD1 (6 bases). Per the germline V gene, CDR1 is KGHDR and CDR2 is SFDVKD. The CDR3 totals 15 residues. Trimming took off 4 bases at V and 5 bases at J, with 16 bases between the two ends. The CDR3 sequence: CATSDPRRQGETQYF. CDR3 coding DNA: TGTGCCACCAGTGACCCCCGTCGGCAGGGGGAGACCCAGTACTTC.

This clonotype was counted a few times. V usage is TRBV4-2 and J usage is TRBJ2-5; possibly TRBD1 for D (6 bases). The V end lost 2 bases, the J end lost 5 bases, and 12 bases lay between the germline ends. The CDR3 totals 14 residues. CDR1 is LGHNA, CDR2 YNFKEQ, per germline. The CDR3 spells CASSQTGFRETQYF. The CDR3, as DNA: TGTGCCAGCAGCCAAACAGGGTTCCGGGAGACCCAGTACTTC.

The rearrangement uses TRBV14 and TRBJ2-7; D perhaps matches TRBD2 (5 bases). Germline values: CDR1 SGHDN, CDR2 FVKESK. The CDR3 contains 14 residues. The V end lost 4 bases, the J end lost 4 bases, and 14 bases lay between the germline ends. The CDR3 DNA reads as TGTGCCAGCAGCCGACCCGGAGGACGGTACGAGCAGTACTTC. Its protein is CASSRPGGRYEQYF.

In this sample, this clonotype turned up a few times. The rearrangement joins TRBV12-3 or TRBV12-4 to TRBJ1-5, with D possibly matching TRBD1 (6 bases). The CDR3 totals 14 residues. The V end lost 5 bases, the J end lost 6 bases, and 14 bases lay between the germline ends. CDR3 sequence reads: CASSGKGVVQPQHF. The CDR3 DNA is TGTGCCAGCAGTGGAAAGGGGGTTGTTCAGCCCCAGCATTTT.